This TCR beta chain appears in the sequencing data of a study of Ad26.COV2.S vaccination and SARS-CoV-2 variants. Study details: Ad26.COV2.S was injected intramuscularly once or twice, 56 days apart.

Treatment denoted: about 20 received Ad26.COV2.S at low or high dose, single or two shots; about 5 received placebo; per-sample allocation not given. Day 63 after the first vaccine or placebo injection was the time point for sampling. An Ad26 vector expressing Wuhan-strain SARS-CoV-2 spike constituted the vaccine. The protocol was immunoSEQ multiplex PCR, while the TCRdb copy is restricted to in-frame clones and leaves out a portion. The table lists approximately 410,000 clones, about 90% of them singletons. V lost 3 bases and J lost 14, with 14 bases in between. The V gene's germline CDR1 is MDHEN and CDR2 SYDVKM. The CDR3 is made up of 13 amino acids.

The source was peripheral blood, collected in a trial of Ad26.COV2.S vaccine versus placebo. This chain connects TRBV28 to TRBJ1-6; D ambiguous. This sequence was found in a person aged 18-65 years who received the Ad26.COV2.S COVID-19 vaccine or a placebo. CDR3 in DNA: TGTGCCAGCAGTTTTGTCGAGCCCCAAACCCTCCACTTT. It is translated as CASSFVEPQTLHF.